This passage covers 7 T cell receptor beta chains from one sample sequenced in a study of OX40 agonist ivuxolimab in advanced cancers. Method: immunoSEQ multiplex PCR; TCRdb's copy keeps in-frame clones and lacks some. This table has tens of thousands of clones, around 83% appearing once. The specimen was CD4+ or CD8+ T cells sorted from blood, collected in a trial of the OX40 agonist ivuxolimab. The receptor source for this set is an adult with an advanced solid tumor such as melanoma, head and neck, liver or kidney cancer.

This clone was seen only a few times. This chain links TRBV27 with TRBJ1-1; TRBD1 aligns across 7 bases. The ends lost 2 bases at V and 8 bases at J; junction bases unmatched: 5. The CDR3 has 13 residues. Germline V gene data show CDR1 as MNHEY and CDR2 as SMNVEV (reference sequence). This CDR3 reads CASSLREDREAFF. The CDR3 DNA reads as TGTGCCAGCAGTTTAAGGGAGGACAGGGAAGCTTTCTTT.

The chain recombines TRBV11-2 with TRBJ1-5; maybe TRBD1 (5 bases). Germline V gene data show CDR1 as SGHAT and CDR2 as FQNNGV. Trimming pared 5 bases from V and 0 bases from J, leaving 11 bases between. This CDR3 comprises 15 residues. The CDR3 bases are TGTGCCAGCAGCGCCGCAGGGTTTAGCAATCAGCCCCAGCATTTT. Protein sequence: CASSAAGFSNQPQHF.

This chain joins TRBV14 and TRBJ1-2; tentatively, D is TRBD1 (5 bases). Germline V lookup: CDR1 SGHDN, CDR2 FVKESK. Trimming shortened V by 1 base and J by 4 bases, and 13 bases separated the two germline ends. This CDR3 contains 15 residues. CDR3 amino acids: CASSQGWGGSYGYTF. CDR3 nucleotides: TGTGCCAGCAGCCAAGGATGGGGCGGGAGCTATGGCTACACCTTC.

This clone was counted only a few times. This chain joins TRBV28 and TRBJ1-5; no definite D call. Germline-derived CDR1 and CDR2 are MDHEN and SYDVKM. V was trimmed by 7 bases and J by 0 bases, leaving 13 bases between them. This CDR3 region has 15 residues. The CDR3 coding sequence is TGTGCCAGCAACAAAATCACAGATAGCAATCAGCCCCAGCATTTT. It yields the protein CASNKITDSNQPQHF.

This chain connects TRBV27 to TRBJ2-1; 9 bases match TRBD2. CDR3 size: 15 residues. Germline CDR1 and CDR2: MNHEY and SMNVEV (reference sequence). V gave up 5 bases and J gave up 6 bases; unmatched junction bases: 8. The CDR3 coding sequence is TGTGCCAGCAGTCCCTATGGCGGGAGGGCCAATGAGCAGTTCTTC. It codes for CASSPYGGRANEQFF.

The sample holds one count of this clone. The CDR3 loop is CASSLGSPPETQYF. The CDR3 bases are TGTGCCAGCAGCTTAGGTTCCCCTCCGGAGACCCAGTACTTC. The V gene is TRBV7-2, the J gene TRBJ2-5; no clear D. V gave up 1 base and J gave up 5 bases, with 11 bases separating them. The V gene's germline CDR1 is SGHTA and CDR2 FQGNSA. The CDR3 extends over 14 amino acids.

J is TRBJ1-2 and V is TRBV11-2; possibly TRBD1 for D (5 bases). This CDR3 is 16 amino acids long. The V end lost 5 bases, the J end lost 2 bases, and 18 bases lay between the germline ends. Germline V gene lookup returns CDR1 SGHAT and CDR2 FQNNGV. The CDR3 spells CASSRKGTDGNYGYTF. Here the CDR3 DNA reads TGTGCCAGCAGCCGAAAGGGGACGGACGGCAACTATGGCTACACCTTC.